The rows below give T cell receptor beta chains drawn from one sample of a study of cytomegalovirus exposure and HLA in healthy donors. Sequenced by immunoSEQ multiplex PCR; TCRdb stores in-frame clones only, minus some. The sample includes about 140,000 clones, just over 65% of them seen just once. The sample consisted of PBMCs. The receptors shown here come from an older woman in good health and CMV-seronegative. CDR3s include the opening cysteine and the closing phenylalanine or tryptophan. The D gene is left open where the match is weak. The listing skips clone size in some rows; elsewhere it reads once, few, many or a size class.

d_gene | j_gene | abundance | v_gene | CDR3nt | CDR3aa
TRBD1 | TRBJ1-5 | few | TRBV7-2 | TGTGCCAGCAGCCAAACAGGGGGCGATCAGCCCCAGCATTTT | CASSQTGGDQPQHF
TRBD2 | TRBJ2-3 | NA | TRBV6-5 | TGTGCCAGCAGGTGGACTAGCGGGGGCACAGATACGCAGTATTTT | CASRWTSGGTDTQYF
NA | TRBJ1-5 | NA | TRBV18 | TGTGCCAGCTCACCGAACAGGGAGTCGCCCCAGCATTTT | CASSPNRESPQHF
TRBD1 | TRBJ1-1 | NA | TRBV7-2 | TGTGCCAGCAGCTTAAGGACGACAGGGGGATCTTCAAACACTGAAGCTTTCTTT | CASSLRTTGGSSNTEAFF
TRBD2 | TRBJ2-1 | NA | TRBV11-3 | TGTGCCAGCAGTTTCCGGCGGGGGGGTGAGCAGTTCTTC | CASSFRRGGEQFF
NA | TRBJ1-1 | NA | TRBV28 | TGTGCCAGCAGTTTTCCAACCAACAGGGTCCCTGGCAGTGAAGCTTTCTTT | CASSFPTNRVPGSEAFF
TRBD2 | TRBJ2-5 | NA | TRBV4-1 | TGCGCCAGCAGCCAAGAGCCCCTCTCCCCCCTACTAGCGGGGGTGCAAGAGACCCAGTACTTC | CASSQEPLSPLLAGVQETQYF
NA | TRBJ1-3 | NA | TRBV5-6 | TGTGCCAGCAGCTTATCACAGGGTCCCTCTGGAAACACCATATATTTT | CASSLSQGPSGNTIYF
TRBD2 | TRBJ2-1 | few | TRBV7-6 | TGTGCCAGCAGCCTTAAAGCGGGAGGACTCTACAATGAGCAGTTCTTC | CASSLKAGGLYNEQFF
NA | TRBJ1-4 | once | TRBV4-3 | TGCGCCAGCAGCCAAGGTTACGGGGTAACTAATGAAAAACTGTTTTTT | CASSQGYGVTNEKLFF
TRBD2 | TRBJ2-3 | once | TRBV18 | TGTGCCAGCTCACCCCTAACTAGCGGGAGAGGCCGCGATACGCAGTATTTT | CASSPLTSGRGRDTQYF
NA | TRBJ1-2 | few | TRBV5-1 | TGCGCCAGCAGCCTGACGGGAATGGGAGGCTACACCTTC | CASSLTGMGGYTF
TRBD1 | TRBJ1-2 | NA | TRBV27 | TGTGCCAGCAGTTTCCGGGACAGGGCGACCGGCTACACCTTC | CASSFRDRATGYTF
TRBD1 | TRBJ2-7 | NA | TRBV5-1 | TGCGCCAGCAGCCGGACAGGGTCATCCTACGAGCAGTACTTC | CASSRTGSSYEQYF
NA | TRBJ2-5 | NA | TRBV9 | TGTGCCAGCAGCGCCGGGACTCAGGCGGAGACCCAGTACTTC | CASSAGTQAETQYF
TRBD2 | TRBJ2-7 | NA | TRBV4-3 | TGCGCCAGCAGCCAAGCTAGCGGGAGCTCCTACGAGCAGTACTTC | CASSQASGSSYEQYF